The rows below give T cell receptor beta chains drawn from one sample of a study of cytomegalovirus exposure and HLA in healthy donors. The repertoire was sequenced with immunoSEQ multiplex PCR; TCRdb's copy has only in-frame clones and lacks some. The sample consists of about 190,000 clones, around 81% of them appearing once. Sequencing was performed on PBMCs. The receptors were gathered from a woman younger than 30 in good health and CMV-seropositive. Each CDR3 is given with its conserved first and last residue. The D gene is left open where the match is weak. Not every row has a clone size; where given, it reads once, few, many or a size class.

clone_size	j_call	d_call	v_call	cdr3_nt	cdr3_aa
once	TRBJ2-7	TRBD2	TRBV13	TGTGCCAGCAGCTTGGCCGGGGGGGAGACTCACGAGCAGTACTTC	CASSLAGGETHEQYF
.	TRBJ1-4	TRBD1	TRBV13	TGTGCCAGCAGCTTGACCGGGACAGGCATAAATGAAAAACTGTTTTTT	CASSLTGTGINEKLFF
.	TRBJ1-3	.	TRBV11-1	TGTGCCAGCAGCTTAAGAACCCGGTCCTCTGGAAACACCATATATTTT	CASSLRTRSSGNTIYF
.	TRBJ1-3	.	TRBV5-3	TGTGCCAGAAGCTTGCGAACTTGGCCAGGGTCCTCTGGAAACACCATATATTTT	CARSLRTWPGSSGNTIYF
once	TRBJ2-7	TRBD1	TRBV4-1	TGCGCCAGCAGCCAAGATCGACAGGGGAGCTACGAGCAGTACTTC	CASSQDRQGSYEQYF
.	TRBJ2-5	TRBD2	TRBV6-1	TGTGCCAGCGCAATGGGACTACTACAAGAGACCCAGTACTTC	CASAMGLLQETQYF
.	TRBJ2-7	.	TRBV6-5	TGTGCCAGCAGTTACTCGACACCAATCTCCTACGAGCAGTACTTC	CASSYSTPISYEQYF
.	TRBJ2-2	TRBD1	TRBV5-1	TGCGCCAGCAGCCCAAAAAGTCCGGGACAGGGGGCCACCGGGGAGCTGTTTTTT	CASSPKSPGQGATGELFF
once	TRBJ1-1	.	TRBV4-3	TGCGCCAGCAGCCAAGATGTTGGGGGCGCAGGGAGCAACACTGAAGCTTTCTTT	CASSQDVGGAGSNTEAFF
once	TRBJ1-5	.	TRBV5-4	TGTGCCAGCAGCTTGGGGGGGGATCAGCCCCAGCATTTT	CASSLGGDQPQHF
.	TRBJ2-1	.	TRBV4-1	TGCGCCAGCAGCCACACACGGGCGGGGAGCTCCTACAATGAGCAGTTCTTC	CASSHTRAGSSYNEQFF
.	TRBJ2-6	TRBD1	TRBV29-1	TGCAGCGTTGAAGGTGGACAGGGTGGTCCTGGGGCCAACGTCCTGACTTTC	CSVEGGQGGPGANVLTF
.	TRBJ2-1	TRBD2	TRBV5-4	TGTGCCAGCAGCCCCCCGGGGGGGATTCGGAATGAGCAGTTCTTC	CASSPPGGIRNEQFF
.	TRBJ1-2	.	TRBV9	TGTGCCAGCAGCGGCGGGGGACATATAGTCTATGGCTACACCTTC	CASSGGGHIVYGYTF
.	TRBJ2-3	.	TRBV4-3	TGCGCCAGCAGCCAAGTGTTACCCCTAGTCGGCCGCACAGATACGCAGTATTTT	CASSQVLPLVGRTDTQYF
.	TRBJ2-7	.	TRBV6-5	TGTGCCAGCAGTCCGCTGGGGCGCTACGAGCAGTACTTC	CASSPLGRYEQYF
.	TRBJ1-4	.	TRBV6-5	TGTGCCAGCAGTTACGGCTCGGGGAAACGGCTGTTTTTT	CASSYGSGKRLFF
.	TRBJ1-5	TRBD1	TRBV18	TGTGCCAGCTCACGGCCGGGACAGGGCGGTCAGCCCCAGCATTTT	CASSRPGQGGQPQHF
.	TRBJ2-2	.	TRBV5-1	TGCGCCAGCAGCTTGGGACTAAACCTGAACACCGGGGAGCTGTTTTTT	CASSLGLNLNTGELFF
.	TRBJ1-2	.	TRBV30	TGTGCCTGGAGAAGTCAGGGGAATTATGGCTACACCTTC	CAWRSQGNYGYTF
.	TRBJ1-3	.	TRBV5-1	TGCGCCAGCAGCTTGGAACGGGTCGCTAGCTCTGGAAGCACCATATATTTT	CASSLERVASSGSTIYF
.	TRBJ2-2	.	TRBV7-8	TGTGCCAGCAGCTTAGGCCGGATAGTGGGCGTCACCGGGGAGCTGTTTTTT	CASSLGRIVGVTGELFF
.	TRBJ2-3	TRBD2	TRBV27	TGTGCCAGTCGGGGGGGGCCAGATACGCAGTATTTT	CASRGGPDTQYF
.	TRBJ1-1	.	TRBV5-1	TGCGCCAGCAGCAGAGGACAGAACACTGAAGCTTTCTTT	CASSRGQNTEAFF
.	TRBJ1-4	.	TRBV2	TGTGCCAGGAGACAAGACAGACTTAATGAAAAACTGTTTTTT	CARRQDRLNEKLFF
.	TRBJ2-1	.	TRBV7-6	TGTGCCAGCAGCCCACCCGGGACAGAGCAGTTCTTC	CASSPPGTEQFF
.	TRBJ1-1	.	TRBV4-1	TGCGCCAGCAGCCAACGACAGGACACTGAAGCTTTCTTT	CASSQRQDTEAFF
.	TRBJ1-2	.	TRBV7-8	TGTGCCAGCAGCAGCATAAGAAATGGCTACACCTTC	CASSSIRNGYTF
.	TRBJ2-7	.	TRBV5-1	TGCGCCAGCAGCTTTTCCAGGGGAAACGAGCAGTACTTC	CASSFSRGNEQYF
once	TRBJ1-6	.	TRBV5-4	TGTGCCAGCAGCTTGGCAGTTCAGGATAATTCACCCCTCCACTTT	CASSLAVQDNSPLHF
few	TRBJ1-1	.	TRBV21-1	TGTGCCAGCAGCAGAGGACAGGGGGTAAAGGACACTGAAGCTTTCTTT	CASSRGQGVKDTEAFF
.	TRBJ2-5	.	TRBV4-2	TGTGCCAGCAGCCAAAGGGGGGGACAACCGGGCGAGGCCCAGTACTTC	CASSQRGGQPGEAQYF
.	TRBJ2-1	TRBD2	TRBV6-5	TGTGCCAGCAGTCTTACTAGCGGGCTCTACAATGAGCAGTTCTTC	CASSLTSGLYNEQFF
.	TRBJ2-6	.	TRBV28	TGTGCCAGCAGCTCTCCAACAGGGATTCTTTCCTCTGGGGCCAACGTCCTGACTTTC	CASSSPTGILSSGANVLTF
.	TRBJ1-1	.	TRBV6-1	TGTGCCAGCAGTGAAACCCGAGGCACTGAAGCTTTCTTT	CASSETRGTEAFF
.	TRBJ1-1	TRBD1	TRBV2	TGTGCCAGGGGGGACAGGCGGAACACTGAAGCTTTCTTT	CARGDRRNTEAFF
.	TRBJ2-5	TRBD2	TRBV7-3	TGTGCCAGCAGCCCGGGACTAGCGGCCCACGAGACCCAGTACTTC	CASSPGLAAHETQYF
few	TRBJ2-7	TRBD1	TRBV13	TGTGCCAGCAGCCCCGGGACAGGGGGGTCCTACGAGCAGTACTTC	CASSPGTGGSYEQYF
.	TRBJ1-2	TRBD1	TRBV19	TGTGCCAGTAGTATATGGGGGACAGGGCATTATGGCTACACCTTC	CASSIWGTGHYGYTF
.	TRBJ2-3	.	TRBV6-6	TGTGCCAGCAGTCAAGGACAGTTGGGCACAGATACGCAGTATTTT	CASSQGQLGTDTQYF
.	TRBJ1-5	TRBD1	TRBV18	TGTGCCAGCTCACCGGGACAGGGAAATAATCAGCCCCAGCATTTT	CASSPGQGNNQPQHF
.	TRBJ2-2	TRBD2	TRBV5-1	TGCGCCAGCAGCTTGGACGGGGGGGGCACCGGGGAGCTGTTTTTT	CASSLDGGGTGELFF
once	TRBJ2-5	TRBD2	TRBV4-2	TGTGCCAGCAGCCAAGCGCAGACTAGCGGGGGCCAAGGGACCCAGTACTTC	CASSQAQTSGGQGTQYF
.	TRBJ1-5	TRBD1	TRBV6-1	TGTGCCAGCAGTGGAAAATCGGGACAGGGGGCCGGTCAGCCCCAGCATTTT	CASSGKSGQGAGQPQHF
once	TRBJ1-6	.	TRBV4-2	TGTGCCAGCAGCCAAGAGGGGAGTTTGGATTCACCCCTCCACTTT	CASSQEGSLDSPLHF
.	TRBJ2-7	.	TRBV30	TGTGCCTGGAGTGTATACCGGGGAGACCTCCTAATTAGCTCCTACGAGCAGTACTTC	CAWSVYRGDLLISSYEQYF
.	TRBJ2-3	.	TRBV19	TGTGCCACCTCGGGGGTACTCACAGATACGCAGTATTTT	CATSGVLTDTQYF
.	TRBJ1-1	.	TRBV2	TGTGCCAGCAGAAGAGCAGGGTTGTATGCTTTCTTT	CASRRAGLYAFF
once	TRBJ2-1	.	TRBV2	TGTGCCAGCAGTATCTCAGGGTACAATGAGCAGTTCTTC	CASSISGYNEQFF
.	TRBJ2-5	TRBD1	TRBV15	TGTGCCACCAGCAGAGATGTAGGGACAGGGGCAGAGACCCAGTACTTC	CATSRDVGTGAETQYF
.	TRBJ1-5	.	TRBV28	TGTGCCATCTCAGGGGCCGCGCCGAATCAGCCCCAGCATTTT	CAISGAAPNQPQHF
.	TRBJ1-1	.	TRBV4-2	TGTGCCAGCAGCCAGCTACAGGGGAACACTGAAGCTTTCTTT	CASSQLQGNTEAFF
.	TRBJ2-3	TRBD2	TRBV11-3	TGTGCCAGCAGCTCCCTAGCGGGGGGGCAGACAGATACGCAGTATTTT	CASSSLAGGQTDTQYF
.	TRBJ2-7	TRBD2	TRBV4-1	TGCGCCAGCAGCCCAGCGGGGGCCTCCTACGAGCAGTACTTC	CASSPAGASYEQYF
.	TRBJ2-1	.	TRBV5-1	TGCGCCAGCAGCTTGGCACCGGAGCCCAATGAGCAGTTCTTC	CASSLAPEPNEQFF
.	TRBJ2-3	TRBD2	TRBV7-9	TGTGCCAGCAGCGACCGACTAGCTGCAGATACGCAGTATTTT	CASSDRLAADTQYF
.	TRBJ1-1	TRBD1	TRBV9	TGTGCCAGCAGCGTAGGGGACAGGGATAACACTGAAGCTTTCTTT	CASSVGDRDNTEAFF
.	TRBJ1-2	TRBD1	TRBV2	TGTGCCAGCAGCGAAGACAGGGGACTTTATGGCTACACCTTC	CASSEDRGLYGYTF
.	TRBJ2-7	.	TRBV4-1	TGCGCCAGCAGCCAAGAAGTATACTTGTACGAGCAGTACTTC	CASSQEVYLYEQYF
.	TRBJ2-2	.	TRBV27	TGTGCCAGCAGACCCCAGGCAACCGGGGAGCTGTTTTTT	CASRPQATGELFF